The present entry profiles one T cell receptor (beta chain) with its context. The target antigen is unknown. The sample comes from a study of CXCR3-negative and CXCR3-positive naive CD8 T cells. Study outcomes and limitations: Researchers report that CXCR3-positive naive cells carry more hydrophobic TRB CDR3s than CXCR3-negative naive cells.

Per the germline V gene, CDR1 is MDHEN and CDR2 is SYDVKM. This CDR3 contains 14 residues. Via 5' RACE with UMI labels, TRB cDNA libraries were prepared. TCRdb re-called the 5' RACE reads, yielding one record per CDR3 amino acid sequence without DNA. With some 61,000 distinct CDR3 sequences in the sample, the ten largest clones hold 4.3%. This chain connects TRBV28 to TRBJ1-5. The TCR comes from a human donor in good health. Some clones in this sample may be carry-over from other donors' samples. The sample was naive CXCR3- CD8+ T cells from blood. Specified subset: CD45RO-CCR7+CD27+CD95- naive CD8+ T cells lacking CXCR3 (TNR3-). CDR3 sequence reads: CASSFMDGAASQHF.